The 15 T cell receptor beta chains in this list originate from one sample, sequenced in a study of cytomegalovirus exposure and HLA in healthy donors. The PCR ran on 60 Vbeta and 13 Jbeta primers. Generated by immunoSEQ multiplex PCR, the TCRdb table keeps only in-frame clones and is missing some. Of under 200,000 clones in the sample, around 83% were seen once. Source material: PBMCs. These receptors were obtained from a man between 35 and 55 years old in good health and CMV-seropositive.

V is TRBV5-4 and J is TRBJ2-5; D is perhaps TRBD2 (5 bases). Trimming left V 3 bases short and J 3 bases short, with 15 bases between. Germline-derived CDR1 and CDR2 are SGHNT and YYREEE (reference sequence). The CDR3 spans 15 residues. CDR3 region: CASSYRGREKETQYF. The CDR3 bases are TGTGCCAGCAGCTACCGTGGACGGGAAAAAGAGACCCAGTACTTC.

The chain uses TRBV4-2 and TRBJ2-7, with D perhaps matching TRBD2 (7 bases). There are 18 residues in the CDR3. The germline V and J ends were trimmed by 0 bases and 5 bases, with 23 bases remaining between them. Germline CDR1 reads LGHNA; CDR2 reads YNFKEQ. The CDR3 bases are TGTGCCAGCAGCCAAGAGGGGCTTGGGGGGGCAGGGGTCCACGAGCAGTACTTC. Its translation: CASSQEGLGGAGVHEQYF.

The chain has TRBV6-5 and TRBJ2-1; 7 bases are shared with TRBD2. The CDR3 covers 14 residues. Germline assignment: CDR1 MNHEY and CDR2 SVGAGI. J gave up 6 bases and V 2 bases, and 4 bases lay outside the gene matches. In DNA, the CDR3 is TGTGCCAGCAGTTACCTCTCGGGAGGCAATGAGCAGTTCTTC. This codes for CASSYLSGGNEQFF.

This rearrangement joins TRBV30 to TRBJ1-2; possible D gene TRBD1, 5 bases. Trimming pared 3 bases from V and 3 bases from J, leaving 17 bases between. This CDR3 has 15 residues. Germline V lookup: CDR1 GTSNPN, CDR2 SVGIG (reference sequence). CDR3 nucleotide sequence: TGTGCCTGGAGCGCCAGGCGGGGGAGTTACTATGGCTACACCTTC. Protein product: CAWSARRGSYYGYTF.

The rearrangement joins TRBV19 to TRBJ2-2; maybe TRBD2 (5 bases). The CDR3 is made up of 15 amino acids. CDR1 LNHDA and CDR2 SQIVND come from the germline V gene (reference sequence). V was cut by 3 bases and J by 2 bases, with 10 bases left in between. The CDR3 here is CASSISDLNTGELFF. CDR3 DNA: TGTGCCAGTAGTATTAGCGACCTTAACACCGGGGAGCTGTTTTTT.

The genes are TRBV6-4 and TRBJ2-3; 8 bases agree with TRBD2. The V gene's germline CDR1 is MRHNA and CDR2 SNTAGT. V was clipped by 5 bases and J by 0 bases; unmatched bases: 1. CDR3 length equals 14 residues. The CDR3 reads CASSLAGSTDTQYF. CDR3 in DNA: TGTGCCAGCAGTTTAGCGGGGAGCACAGATACGCAGTATTTT.

The genes are TRBV7-2 and TRBJ2-3; D might be TRBD2 (6 bases). The CDR3 is made up of 15 amino acids. Germline V lookup: CDR1 SGHTA, CDR2 FQGNSA. The germline V and J ends were trimmed by 1 base and 5 bases, with 13 bases remaining between them. In nucleotides, the CDR3 is TGTGCCAGCAGCTTAGACGGACTAACCTTAGATACGCAGTATTTT. Translating gives CASSLDGLTLDTQYF. The full variable domain, with the rest looked up from reference TRBV7-2 and TRBJ2-3, is GAGVSQSPSNKVTEKGKDVELRCDPISGHTALYWYRQSLGQGLEFLIYFQGNSAPDKSGLPSDRFSAERTGGSVSTLTIQRTQQEDSAVYLCASSLDGLTLDTQYFGPGTRLTVL.

This clone was observed a single time. V gene TRBV4-1 combines with J gene TRBJ2-7; TRBD1 aligns across 10 bases. The germline V gene encodes CDR1 MGHRA and CDR2 YSYEKL. There are 14 residues in the CDR3. The V segment lost 8 bases and the J segment 6 bases; nucleotides outside the gene matches: 10. The CDR3, as DNA: TGCGCCAGCGCCACCGGGACAGGGGCCCTCGAGCAGTACTTC. The encoded protein is CASATGTGALEQYF.

This chain uses TRBV29-1 with TRBJ1-4; 7 positions agree with TRBD1. The CDR3 has 17 amino acids. With V trimmed by 1 base and J by 3 bases, 11 bases remained unmatched. CDR1 and CDR2 from the germline V gene are SQVTM and ANQGSEA. In DNA form, the CDR3 reads TGCAGCGTTGAAGCTATCGGAAAGGGGGCGGCTAATGAAAAACTGTTTTTT. Amino acids: CSVEAIGKGAANEKLFF.

The chain has TRBV9 and TRBJ2-5, with TRBD2 matching over 8 bases. V dropped 4 bases and J dropped 1; count of bases not matched to a gene: 12. In germline, CDR1 is SGDLS, CDR2 YYNGEE. This CDR3 has 17 residues. The CDR3 here is CASSPRGGENLQETQYF. As DNA, the CDR3 is TGTGCCAGCAGCCCCCGGGGGGGAGAGAATCTCCAAGAGACCCAGTACTTC.

The chain carries TRBV7-3 and TRBJ1-2, with TRBD1 matching 7 bases. The CDR3 extends over 15 amino acids. Germline values: CDR1 SGHTA, CDR2 FQGTGA. V was clipped by 1 base and J by 1 base; unmatched bases: 3. The CDR3 region has the DNA TGTGCCAGCAGCTTAAAACAGGGGAGTAACTATGGCTACACCTTC. Encoded protein: CASSLKQGSNYGYTF.

The CDR3 DNA sequence: TGTGCCAGCAGCTCGTGGACAGGGGGGTACAATGAGCAGTTCTTC. This codes for CASSSWTGGYNEQFF. This chain connects TRBV7-6 to TRBJ2-1; the match to TRBD1 covers 10 bases. This CDR3 region has 15 residues. After removal of 4 bases from V and 4 bases from J, the junction contained 4 bases not matched to a gene. The V gene's germline CDR1 is SGHVS and CDR2 FNYEAQ.

The CDR3 spells CASRRTGLVDTQYF. The CDR3 DNA reads TGTGCCAGCAGGAGGACAGGGCTGGTAGATACGCAGTATTTT. The chain employs TRBV2 and TRBJ2-3; 8 bases are shared with TRBD1. The junction had 7 bases not matched to a gene; V was cut back by 6 bases and J by 5 bases. Germline V CDR1 and CDR2: SNHLY, FYNNEI. The CDR3 runs 14 residues.

The rearrangement uses TRBV7-9 and TRBJ2-2; 9 bases are a match to TRBD2. V lost 7 bases, J lost 3 bases, and 9 bases stayed unmatched. Germline V lookup: CDR1 SEHNR, CDR2 FQNEAQ (reference sequence). The CDR3 is made up of 16 amino acids. As DNA, the CDR3 is TGTGCCAGCATCGATTTAGCGGGAGTTGACACCGGGGAGCTGTTTTTT. Residues: CASIDLAGVDTGELFF.

This chain uses TRBV5-1 with TRBJ2-7; TRBD1 might be the D (6 bases). CDR3 length: 15 residues. Per germline, CDR1 SGHRS and CDR2 YFSETQ. Trimming left V 0 bases short and J 6 bases short, with 16 bases between. DNA of the CDR3: TGCGCCAGCAGCTTGGTAGGGCAGGGGTCCGGCGAGCAGTACTTC. Residues: CASSLVGQGSGEQYF.